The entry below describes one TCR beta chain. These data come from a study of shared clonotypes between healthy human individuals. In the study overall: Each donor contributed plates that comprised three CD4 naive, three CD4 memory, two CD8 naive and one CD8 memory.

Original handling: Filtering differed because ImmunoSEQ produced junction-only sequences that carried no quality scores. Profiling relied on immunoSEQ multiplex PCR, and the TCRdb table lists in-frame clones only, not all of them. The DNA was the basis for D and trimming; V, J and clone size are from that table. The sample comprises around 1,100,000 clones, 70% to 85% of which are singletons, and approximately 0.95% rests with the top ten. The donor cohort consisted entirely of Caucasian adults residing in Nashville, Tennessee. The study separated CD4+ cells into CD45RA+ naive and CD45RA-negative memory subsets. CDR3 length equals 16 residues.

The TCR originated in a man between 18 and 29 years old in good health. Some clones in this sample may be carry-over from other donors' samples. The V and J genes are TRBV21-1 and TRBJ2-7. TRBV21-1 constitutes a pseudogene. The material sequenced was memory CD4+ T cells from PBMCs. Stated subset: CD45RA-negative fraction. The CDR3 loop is CASSRSRDVSSYEQYF. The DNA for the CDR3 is TGTGCCAGCAGCAGAAGTCGGGACGTCAGCTCCTACGAGCAGTACTTC.